This record covers a single T cell receptor beta chain. The CDR3 is 15 amino acids. Germline V gives CDR1 PRHDT, CDR2 FYEKMQ (reference sequence). V was shortened by 3 bases and J by 0 bases, with 12 bases between the two germline ends. The data originate from a study of cytotoxic CD8 clonotypes in ibrutinib-treated CLL. Researchers set a sequencing depth target of 1 in 200,000 to 1 in 1 million T cells. Data came from immunoSEQ multiplex PCR; TCRdb stores just in-frame clones and leaves some out. Among roughly 190,000 clones, over 55% were seen once, and the ten largest hold around an eighth. This TCR came from a human donor with chronic lymphocytic leukemia. J is TRBJ2-7 and V is TRBV13; a weak D match, TRBD2 (6 bases). Source: PBMCs, taken after 24 months of ibrutinib treatment. CDR3 region: CASSFFSGSSYEQYF. In nucleotides, the CDR3 is TGTGCCAGCAGCTTTTTTAGCGGAAGCTCCTACGAGCAGTACTTC.